Below are 27 T cell receptor beta chains sequenced from a single sample in a study of blood T cell repertoires in COVID-19. Measured with immunoSEQ multiplex PCR; TCRdb has only the in-frame clones, and not every one. The table records 35,000 to 50,000 clones, around nine tenths of them present only once. Sequencing was performed on peripheral blood. These receptors were obtained from a human donor in a cohort sampled during active COVID-19.

This clone was observed a few times. The chain links TRBV7-9 to TRBJ2-7; 10 bases align to TRBD2. Trimming took 5 bases from V and 5 from J; bases not matched to a gene: 6. The CDR3 is 14 amino acids. CDR1 SEHNR and CDR2 FQNEAQ come from the germline V gene (reference sequence). The CDR3 loop reads CASSPGTSVDEQYF. DNA for the CDR3: TGTGCCAGCAGCCCCGGGACTAGCGTTGACGAGCAGTACTTC.

About this clone itself: The germline gene is not matched at one end of the junction; a read error may be the cause. The gene calls are TRBV25-1 and TRBJ2-5; tentatively, D is TRBD2 (5 bases). The germline V gene has CDR1 MGHDK and CDR2 SYGVNS. This CDR3 is 14 amino acids long. CDR3 coding DNA: TGTGCCACCAGTCTGACGGGATACCAAGAGACCCAGTACTTC. Translating it yields CATSLTGYQETQYF.

This clone appeared once. The CDR3 DNA sequence: TGTGCCAGCAGCTTCGGACAGTCTACCGGGGAGCTGTTTTTT. It translates to CASSFGQSTGELFF. J is TRBJ2-2 and V is TRBV9, with a weak D call TRBD1 (6 bases). Trimming took off 4 bases at V and 5 bases at J, with 12 bases between the two ends. Germline CDR1 reads SGDLS; CDR2 reads YYNGEE. The CDR3 extends over 14 amino acids. Full variable domain (rest looked up from reference TRBV9 and TRBJ2-2): DSGVTQTPKHLITATGQRVTLRCSPRSGDLSVYWYQQSLDQGLQFLIQYYNGEERAKGNILERFSAQQFPDLHSELNLSSLELGDSALYFCASSFGQSTGELFFGEGSRLTVL.

The chain couples TRBV27 to TRBJ1-5; D unclear. With 2 bases removed from V and 0 bases from J, the gap between germline ends came to 17 bases. CDR1 MNHEY and CDR2 SMNVEV come from the germline V gene (reference sequence). This CDR3 spans 18 amino acids. The CDR3 here is CASSLIEPGSHSNQPQHF. CDR3 sequence (DNA): TGTGCCAGCAGTTTAATCGAACCGGGATCCCATAGCAATCAGCCCCAGCATTTT.

The rearrangement joins TRBV3-1 (or the pseudogene TRBV3-2) to TRBJ2-7, with a weak D call TRBD2 (6 bases). The V gene's germline CDR1 is LGHDT and CDR2 YNNKEL (reference sequence). CDR3 length: 16 residues. V dropped 4 bases and J dropped 1 base, with 17 bases sitting between them. The CDR3 DNA reads as TGTGCCAGCAGCCCCGACCTAGGAGGAGGGTCCTACGAGCAGTACTTC. It is translated as CASSPDLGGGSYEQYF.

This rearrangement joins TRBV3-1 (or the pseudogene TRBV3-2) to TRBJ1-4; D uncertain. The V gene lost 3 bases and the J gene lost 0 bases, with 14 bases spanning the gap. Germline CDR1 is LGHDT and CDR2 is YNNKEL (reference sequence). CDR3 length: 17 amino acids. The CDR3 region has the DNA TGTGCCAGCAGCCAGGAGCCTTACTCGGCAACTAATGAAAAACTGTTTTTT. Its protein is CASSQEPYSATNEKLFF.

The rearrangement joins TRBV7-3 to TRBJ2-1; the D gene is possibly TRBD2 (6 bases). Germline V gives CDR1 SGHTA, CDR2 FQGTGA. The CDR3 spans 16 residues. The germline V and J ends were trimmed by 1 base and 2 bases, with 12 bases remaining between them. CDR3 in DNA: TGTGCCAGCAGCTTAAATTTTGGCGGGGCCTACAATGAGCAGTTCTTC. It codes for CASSLNFGGAYNEQFF.

This clone was detected only a few times. The V call is TRBV12-5, the J call TRBJ2-7; D is possibly TRBD1 (6 bases). Trimming took off 0 bases at V and 5 bases at J, with 14 bases between the two ends. Germline V gives CDR1 LGHNT, CDR2 FRNRAP. The CDR3 covers 15 residues. CDR3 in amino acids: CASGLVDPQGNEQYF. In DNA, the CDR3 is TGTGCTAGTGGTTTGGTAGATCCGCAGGGGAACGAGCAGTACTTC.

The chain is built from TRBV30 and TRBJ1-6; no definite D call. The V and J ends lost 2 bases and 3 bases respectively, with 5 bases between them. Germline CDR1 GTSNPN, CDR2 SVGIG (reference sequence). This CDR3 contains 13 residues. CDR3 region: CAWSSSYNSPLHF. The CDR3, as DNA: TGTGCCTGGAGTTCTAGCTATAATTCACCCCTCCACTTT.

This clone came up once. The rearrangement links TRBV29-1 to TRBJ1-2; 8 bases are shared with TRBD1. V lost 8 bases, J lost 13 bases, and 15 bases stayed unmatched. The germline CDR1 and CDR2 sequences are SQVTM and ANQGSEA. The CDR3 is made up of 12 amino acids. The CDR3 coding sequence is TGCAGCATAAGGACAGGGAGTTTGATGTGCACCTTC. Residues: CSIRTGSLMCTF.

The chain links TRBV27 to TRBJ2-7; possible D gene TRBD2, 7 bases. The CDR3 spans 16 residues. The germline V gene has CDR1 MNHEY and CDR2 SMNVEV (reference sequence). Trimming took off 5 bases at V and 4 bases at J, with 21 bases between the two ends. The chain's CDR3 is CASSASGQLGGYEQYF. DNA for the CDR3: TGTGCCAGCAGTGCATCCGGACAGTTGGGAGGGTACGAGCAGTACTTC.

This clone came up a few times. This chain uses TRBV27 with TRBJ2-1, with a tentative D call TRBD1 (5 bases). CDR3 length: 16 residues. V was cut by 6 bases and J by 2 bases, with 17 bases left in between. Germline CDR1 is MNHEY and CDR2 is SMNVEV (reference sequence). CDR3 DNA: TGTGCCAGCAGGCAATCCCTAAGACAGACCTACAATGAGCAGTTCTTC. This encodes CASRQSLRQTYNEQFF.

The J gene is TRBJ1-2, the V gene TRBV24-1; D uncertain. V gave up 4 bases and J gave up 11 bases, with 10 bases separating them. The length of the CDR3 is 11 residues. CDR1 is KGHDR, CDR2 SFDVKD, per germline. The CDR3 nucleotides are TGTGCCACCAGTGAAGGTGTGAGGTACACCTTC. Translation: CATSEGVRYTF.

The chain is built from TRBV7-9 and TRBJ1-2, with 7 bases that match TRBD1. After removal of 8 bases from V and 7 bases from J, the junction contained 13 bases not matched to a gene. The CDR3 spans 14 residues. The germline CDR1 and CDR2 sequences are SEHNR and FQNEAQ (reference sequence). Here the CDR3 DNA reads TGTGCCAGCGGAAACGTACAGGGGTTCGGTGGCTACACCTTC. Protein sequence: CASGNVQGFGGYTF.

This clone was seen a single time. The chain joins TRBV29-1 to TRBJ1-3, with D unresolved. CDR3 size: 12 residues. Trimming removed 7 bases at V and 4 bases at J, with 11 bases between. Looked up from germline, CDR1 is SQVTM and CDR2 is ANQGSEA. In DNA, the CDR3 is TGCAGCGCCCTAGGCCGGGGAAACACCATATATTTT. It specifies CSALGRGNTIYF.

The chain couples TRBV3-1 (or the pseudogene TRBV3-2) to TRBJ2-7; 10 bases agree with TRBD2. Germline V gives CDR1 LGHDT, CDR2 YNNKEL (reference sequence). The CDR3 has 15 residues. The J segment lost 4 bases and the V segment lost 1 base, leaving 4 bases of the junction unmatched. The CDR3 sequence is CASSQATSGLYEQYF. CDR3 nucleotides: TGTGCCAGCAGCCAAGCGACTAGCGGGCTATACGAGCAGTACTTC.

This clone was found a few times. Germline and junction disagree at one end, which may indicate a read error. The J gene is TRBJ2-7, the V gene TRBV18; 9 positions match TRBD1. The CDR3 totals 15 residues. In germline, CDR1 is KGHSH, CDR2 LQKENI. The CDR3 protein is CASSPQGAPAYEQYF. CDR3 in DNA: TGTGCCAGCTCGCCACAGGGGGCCCCTGCCTACGAGCAGTACTTC.

This chain connects TRBV11-3 to TRBJ1-1, with D possibly matching TRBD1 (6 bases). The CDR3 is 14 residues long. Germline V gene sequence: CDR1 SGHNT, CDR2 YENEEA. V lost 3 bases, J lost 3 bases, and 11 bases lay in between. The CDR3 region is CASSLGAGYTEAFF. The DNA of the CDR3 is TGTGCCAGCAGCTTGGGGGCCGGGTACACTGAAGCTTTCTTT.

The J gene is TRBJ2-1, the V gene TRBV15; 7 bases match TRBD1. The junction had 6 bases not matched to a gene; V was cut back by 2 bases and J by 5 bases. Germline V gives CDR1 LNHNV, CDR2 YYDKDF (reference sequence). CDR3 length: 15 residues. Here the CDR3 reads CATSRYRQGHNEQFF. Here the CDR3 DNA reads TGTGCCACCAGCAGATACCGACAGGGCCACAATGAGCAGTTCTTC.

This clone was observed once. The gene calls are TRBV7-8 and TRBJ2-1; possible D gene TRBD2, 5 bases. The germline CDR1 and CDR2 sequences are SGHVS and FQNEAQ. Trimming took off 3 bases at V and 8 bases at J, with 20 bases between the two ends. The CDR3 spans 16 residues. The CDR3 region has the DNA TGTGCCAGCAGCTTGGCCCTGGGTGGGAGTGTCGATGAGCAGTTCTTC. Protein: CASSLALGGSVDEQFF.

V is TRBV7-2 and J is TRBJ2-3; TRBD2 matches 7 bases. Germline V CDR1 and CDR2: SGHTA, FQGNSA. Germline trimming cut 1 base from V and 5 bases from J; bases unmatched to any gene: 3. The CDR3 is 14 residues long. The CDR3 loop is CASSLGTRKDTQYF. Written as DNA, the CDR3 is TGTGCCAGCAGCTTAGGGACTAGGAAAGATACGCAGTATTTT.

The chain uses TRBV2 and TRBJ2-7, with TRBD2 matching over 9 bases. V lost 6 bases, J lost 3 bases, and 6 bases stayed unmatched. Germline loops: CDR1 SNHLY, CDR2 FYNNEI. The CDR3 has 14 residues. The CDR3 DNA reads as TGTGCCAGCAGGGGACTAGCTCGGATCTACGAGCAGTACTTC. The encoded protein is CASRGLARIYEQYF.

This sequence joins TRBV3-1 (or the pseudogene TRBV3-2) and TRBJ2-7; 8 bases align to TRBD2. Germline trimming cut 1 base from V and 0 bases from J; bases unmatched to any gene: 5. The CDR3 sequence is 16 residues long. Germline values: CDR1 LGHDT, CDR2 YNNKEL (reference sequence). The CDR3, as DNA: TGTGCCAGCAGCCAAGGATTTAGCGGGGTCTCCTACGAGCAGTACTTC. It codes for CASSQGFSGVSYEQYF.

This chain connects TRBV3-1 (or the pseudogene TRBV3-2) to TRBJ2-1; 8 positions agree with TRBD2. Germline V gene sequence: CDR1 LGHDT, CDR2 YNNKEL (reference sequence). J was trimmed by 6 bases and V by 3 bases; bases with no gene match: 7. The CDR3 covers 15 residues. CDR3 residues: CASSHLAGGINEQFF. The CDR3 DNA reads TGTGCCAGCAGCCATCTGGCGGGAGGTATCAATGAGCAGTTCTTC.

V and J are TRBV12-2 and TRBJ2-1; the table assigns TRBD2, which was not confirmed against the DNA. TRBV12-2 is listed as a pseudogene. CDR3 length equals 21 residues. CDR3 amino acids: CASRSHRGSGGKTSSYNEQFF. In DNA, the CDR3 is TGTGCAAGTCGCTCCCACAGAGGTAGCGGGGGGAAAACTAGCTCCTACAATGAGCAGTTCTTC.

The chain is built from TRBV19 and TRBJ2-5; 16 bases match TRBD2. CDR1 is LNHDA and CDR2 is SQIVND in the germline V gene (reference sequence). V was clipped by 3 bases and J by 2 bases; unmatched bases: 15. The CDR3 sequence is 21 residues long. The CDR3 DNA reads as TGTGCCAGTAGTATCGATCTGGGTGGGACTAGCGGGAGGGCCGATCAAGAGACCCAGTACTTC. Encoded protein: CASSIDLGGTSGRADQETQYF. Drawing the rest from reference TRBV19 and TRBJ2-5, the complete variable domain is DGGITQSPKYLFRKEGQNVTLSCEQNLNHDAMYWYRQDPGQGLRLIYYSQIVNDFQKGDIAEGYSVSREKKESFPLTVTSAQKNPTAFYLCASSIDLGGTSGRADQETQYFGPGTRLLVL.

This chain connects TRBV19 to TRBJ2-7; D is ambiguous. The CDR3 extends over 14 amino acids. CDR1 and CDR2 (germline): LNHDA, SQIVND (reference sequence). The ends were cut back, 6 bases at V and 1 base at J, with 13 bases in the middle. For the CDR3, the DNA is TGTGCCAGTAGCAAATTCCAAACTTCCTACGAGCAGTACTTC. Protein: CASSKFQTSYEQYF.